These T cell receptor beta chains were read from a single sample in a study of T cell changes during pregnancy in multiple sclerosis. TCRdb keeps only in-frame clones here, not all; method: immunoSEQ multiplex PCR. The repertoire holds 40,000 or so clones, with around 90% as singletons. Source: CD4+ T cells from peripheral blood mononuclear cells, taken after pregnancy. The receptors stem from a female donor in good health, enrolled as a control in a pregnancy study. CDR3s include the opening cysteine and the closing phenylalanine or tryptophan. Fields, in order: V gene, J gene, clone size, D gene, CDR3 DNA, CDR3 protein. The D gene is left open where the match is weak. For some rows the clone size is stated as once, few or many, or as a class when expanded; others skip it.

v_call: TRBV30
j_call: TRBJ1-2
clone_size: -
d_call: TRBD1
cdr3_nt: TGTGCCTCTACAGGGGGCGGCTATGGCTACACCTTC
cdr3_aa: CASTGGGYGYTF

v_call: TRBV2
j_call: TRBJ1-2
clone_size: once
d_call: TRBD1
cdr3_nt: TGTGCCAGCAGTCGGGACAGCTTTTATGGCTACACCTTC
cdr3_aa: CASSRDSFYGYTF

v_call: TRBV29-1
j_call: TRBJ2-1
clone_size: -
d_call: TRBD2
cdr3_nt: TGCAGCAGCCGGACTAGCGGGATCGATGAGCAGTTCTTC
cdr3_aa: CSSRTSGIDEQFF

v_call: TRBV2
j_call: TRBJ2-7
clone_size: -
d_call: TRBD1
cdr3_nt: TGTGCCAGCAGGCCCGACAGGGATAGCTCCTACGAGCAGTACTTC
cdr3_aa: CASRPDRDSSYEQYF

v_call: TRBV10-3
j_call: TRBJ1-2
clone_size: -
d_call: -
cdr3_nt: TGTGCCATCAGTCCAGGGGAGGGCTACACCTTC
cdr3_aa: CAISPGEGYTF

v_call: TRBV7-9
j_call: TRBJ2-5
clone_size: -
d_call: TRBD2
cdr3_nt: TGTGCCAGCAGCTTAGCGGTTCTAGCGGGAGGGCGGGAGACCCAGTACTTC
cdr3_aa: CASSLAVLAGGRETQYF

v_call: TRBV7-2
j_call: TRBJ2-1
clone_size: -
d_call: TRBD1
cdr3_nt: TGTGCCAGCAGCGTCCGGACAGGGGGCTACAATGAGCAGTTCTTC
cdr3_aa: CASSVRTGGYNEQFF

v_call: TRBV30
j_call: TRBJ1-2
clone_size: -
d_call: -
cdr3_nt: TGTGCCTGGAGTCCGGGGATGGGAGTTTATGGCTACACCTTC
cdr3_aa: CAWSPGMGVYGYTF

v_call: TRBV19
j_call: TRBJ2-1
clone_size: -
d_call: TRBD1
cdr3_nt: TGTGCCAGTAGTACCGAGTACAGGGGTCCGTATGAGCAGTTCTTC
cdr3_aa: CASSTEYRGPYEQFF

v_call: TRBV10-3
j_call: TRBJ2-7
clone_size: once
d_call: TRBD1
cdr3_nt: TGTGCCATAGGGAGTGGGGACAGGCCCTACGAGCAGTACTTC
cdr3_aa: CAIGSGDRPYEQYF

v_call: TRBV6-5
j_call: TRBJ2-5
clone_size: -
d_call: TRBD2
cdr3_nt: TGTGCCAGCAGTTGGGCGGGGGGGACCCAGTACTTC
cdr3_aa: CASSWAGGTQYF

v_call: TRBV7-9
j_call: TRBJ1-2
clone_size: -
d_call: -
cdr3_nt: TGTGCCAGCAGACCCCACAGGGTAGACTATGGCTACACCTTC
cdr3_aa: CASRPHRVDYGYTF

v_call: TRBV5-1
j_call: TRBJ2-7
clone_size: -
d_call: -
cdr3_nt: TGCGCCAGCAGCTTGGTCACCATTTATACAGGGTCCAGCGAGCAGTACTTC
cdr3_aa: CASSLVTIYTGSSEQYF

v_call: TRBV7-8
j_call: TRBJ1-3
clone_size: -
d_call: TRBD1
cdr3_nt: TGTGCCAGCAGCTTACAGTCCAGGGGGCTCGGAAACACCATATATTTT
cdr3_aa: CASSLQSRGLGNTIYF

v_call: TRBV19
j_call: TRBJ1-6
clone_size: few
d_call: TRBD1
cdr3_nt: TGTGCCAGTAGTGGTGACAGGGCTTATAATTCACCCCTCCACTTT
cdr3_aa: CASSGDRAYNSPLHF

v_call: TRBV11-3
j_call: TRBJ1-5
clone_size: -
d_call: TRBD1
cdr3_nt: TGTGCCAGCAGCCCGGACGGACAGGGGGATCTAAGAAATCAGCCCCAGCATTTT
cdr3_aa: CASSPDGQGDLRNQPQHF

v_call: TRBV5-1
j_call: TRBJ2-2
clone_size: -
d_call: -
cdr3_nt: TGCGCCAGCAGCACGGACTTCGGGGAGCTGTTTTTT
cdr3_aa: CASSTDFGELFF

v_call: TRBV5-6
j_call: TRBJ2-3
clone_size: -
d_call: -
cdr3_nt: TGTGCCAGCAGCTACAAAGGAGGAGATACGCAGTATTTT
cdr3_aa: CASSYKGGDTQYF

v_call: TRBV18
j_call: TRBJ2-2
clone_size: -
d_call: -
cdr3_nt: TGTGCCAGCTCCCTCTCCCGGGGGACGAACACCGGGGAGCTGTTTTTT
cdr3_aa: CASSLSRGTNTGELFF

v_call: TRBV9
j_call: TRBJ2-7
clone_size: -
d_call: TRBD1
cdr3_nt: TGTGCCAGCAGCGTAGAGGCTGGGGGGACAGGGCCCTACGAGCAGTACTTC
cdr3_aa: CASSVEAGGTGPYEQYF

v_call: TRBV4-3
j_call: TRBJ1-3
clone_size: -
d_call: -
cdr3_nt: TGCGCCAGCAGCCAAGATACAGGAAACACCATATATTTT
cdr3_aa: CASSQDTGNTIYF

v_call: TRBV7-6
j_call: TRBJ2-2
clone_size: -
d_call: -
cdr3_nt: TGTGCCAGCAGCTCTCCCCCGGGACAAACAACCGGGGAGCTGTTTTTT
cdr3_aa: CASSSPPGQTTGELFF

v_call: TRBV5-1
j_call: TRBJ1-1
clone_size: -
d_call: -
cdr3_nt: TGCGCCAGCAGCTTCGGACAGTCTAACACTGAAGCTTTCTTT
cdr3_aa: CASSFGQSNTEAFF

v_call: TRBV5-4
j_call: TRBJ1-1
clone_size: -
d_call: -
cdr3_nt: TGTGCCAGCAGCCTGGCGGGACATGAAATCTTT
cdr3_aa: CASSLAGHEIF

v_call: TRBV30
j_call: TRBJ2-7
clone_size: -
d_call: TRBD2
cdr3_nt: TGTGCCTGGAGCACAACTAGCGGGGGGGGAAACGAGCAGTACTTC
cdr3_aa: CAWSTTSGGGNEQYF

v_call: TRBV6-6
j_call: TRBJ1-5
clone_size: -
d_call: TRBD1
cdr3_nt: TGTGCCAGCAGTTTCAGACAGGGTGATCAGCCCCAGCATTTT
cdr3_aa: CASSFRQGDQPQHF